This entry lists 5 T cell receptor beta chains sequenced from one sample in a study of blood T cell repertoires in COVID-19. Generated by immunoSEQ multiplex PCR, the TCRdb table keeps only in-frame clones and is missing some. Altogether about 250,000 clones are present, more than 65% being singletons, with the ten largest covering around 4.4%. The material sequenced was peripheral blood. The source of these receptors is a man aged 45-65 years with active or convalescent COVID-19.

V usage is TRBV28 and J usage is TRBJ2-2, with D unclear. The CDR3 sequence is 15 residues long. The V gene's germline CDR1 is MDHEN and CDR2 SYDVKM. V lost 5 bases and J lost 1, with 11 bases in between. CDR3 sequence: CASSLPSGNTGELFF. DNA for the CDR3: TGTGCCAGCAGTCTCCCGTCAGGGAACACCGGGGAGCTGTTTTTT.

The chain recombines TRBV6-5 with TRBJ1-6; a possible D gene is TRBD1 (5 bases). This CDR3 is built from 14 residues. Trimming stripped 6 bases from V and 11 bases from J, with 17 bases between. The germline CDR1 and CDR2 sequences are MNHEY and SVGAGI. The CDR3 spells CASSRDTPLAPLHF. DNA for the CDR3: TGTGCCAGCAGCAGGGATACCCCGTTGGCACCCCTCCACTTT.

The chain combines TRBV2 with TRBJ1-3; D perhaps matches TRBD1 (6 bases). Germline CDR1 is SNHLY and CDR2 is FYNNEI. V dropped 6 bases and J dropped 4 bases, with 13 bases sitting between them. CDR3 length: 14 residues. The CDR3 nucleotides read TGTGCCAGCAGCCGCGAGGGGGTCGGAAACACCATATATTTT. Protein: CASSREGVGNTIYF.

This clone was recorded many times. The J gene is TRBJ2-7, the V gene TRBV5-5; D uncertain. V dropped 2 bases and J dropped 4 bases, with 4 bases sitting between them. The germline V gene encodes CDR1 SGHKS and CDR2 YYEKEE (reference sequence). The CDR3 consists of 11 residues. The CDR3 reads CASSFEYEQYF. In DNA, the CDR3 is TGTGCCAGCAGCTTCGAGTACGAGCAGTACTTC.

The chain employs TRBV7-9 and TRBJ1-1; TRBD1 matches 9 bases. V gave up 5 bases and J gave up 10 bases; unmatched junction bases: 8. Germline V CDR1 and CDR2: SEHNR, FQNEAQ (reference sequence). The CDR3 runs 13 residues. The DNA of the CDR3 is TGTGCCAGCAGCCGGACAGGGGTCGGGGTAGCTTTCTTT. Translating it yields CASSRTGVGVAFF.